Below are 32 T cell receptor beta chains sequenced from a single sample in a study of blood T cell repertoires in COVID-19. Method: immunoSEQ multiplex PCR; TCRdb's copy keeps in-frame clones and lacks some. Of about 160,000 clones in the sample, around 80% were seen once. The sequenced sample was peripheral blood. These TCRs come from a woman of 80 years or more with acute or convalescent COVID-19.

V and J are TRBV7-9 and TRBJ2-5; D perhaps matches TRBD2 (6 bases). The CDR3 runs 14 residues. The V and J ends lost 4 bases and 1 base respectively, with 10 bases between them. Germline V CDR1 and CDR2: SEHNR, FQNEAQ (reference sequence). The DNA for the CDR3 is TGTGCCAGCAGCTCCCAGCGGGTCCAAGAGACCCAGTACTTC. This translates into CASSSQRVQETQYF.

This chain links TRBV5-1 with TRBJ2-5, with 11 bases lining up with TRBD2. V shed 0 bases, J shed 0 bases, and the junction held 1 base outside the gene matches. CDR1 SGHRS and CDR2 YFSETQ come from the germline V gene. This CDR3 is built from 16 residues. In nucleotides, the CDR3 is TGCGCCAGCAGCTTGGGGACTAGCGGGTACCAAGAGACCCAGTACTTC. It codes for CASSLGTSGYQETQYF.

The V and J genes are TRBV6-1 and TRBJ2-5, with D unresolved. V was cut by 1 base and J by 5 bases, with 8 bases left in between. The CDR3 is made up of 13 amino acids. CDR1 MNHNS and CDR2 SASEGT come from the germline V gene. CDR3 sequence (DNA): TGTGCCAGCAGTGAAGGGCCGAGGGAGACCCAGTACTTC. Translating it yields CASSEGPRETQYF.

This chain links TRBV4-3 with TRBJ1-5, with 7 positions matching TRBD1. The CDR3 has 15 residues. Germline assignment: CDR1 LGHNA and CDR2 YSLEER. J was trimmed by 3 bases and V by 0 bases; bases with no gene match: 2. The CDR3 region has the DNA TGCGCCAGCAGCCAAGACGGGACAGTCAATCAGCCCCAGCATTTT. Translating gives CASSQDGTVNQPQHF.

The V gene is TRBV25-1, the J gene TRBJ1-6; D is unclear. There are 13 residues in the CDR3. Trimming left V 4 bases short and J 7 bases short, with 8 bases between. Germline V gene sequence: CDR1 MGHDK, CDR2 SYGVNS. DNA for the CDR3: TGTGCCAGCAGTGGGACTTTGAATTCACCCCTCCACTTT. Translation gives CASSGTLNSPLHF.

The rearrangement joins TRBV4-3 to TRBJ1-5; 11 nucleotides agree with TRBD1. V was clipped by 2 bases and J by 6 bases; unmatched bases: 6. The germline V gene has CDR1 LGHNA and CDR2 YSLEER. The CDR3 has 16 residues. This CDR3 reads CASSQTGTGGRQPQHF. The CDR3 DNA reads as TGCGCCAGCAGCCAAACGGGGACAGGGGGGCGTCAGCCCCAGCATTTT.

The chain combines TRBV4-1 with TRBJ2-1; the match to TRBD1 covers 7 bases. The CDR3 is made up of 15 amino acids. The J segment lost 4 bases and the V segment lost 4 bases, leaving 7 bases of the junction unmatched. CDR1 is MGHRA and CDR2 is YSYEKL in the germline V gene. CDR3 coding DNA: TGCGCCAGCAGCCCGGTAGGGGGCCGATACAATGAGCAGTTCTTC. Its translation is CASSPVGGRYNEQFF.

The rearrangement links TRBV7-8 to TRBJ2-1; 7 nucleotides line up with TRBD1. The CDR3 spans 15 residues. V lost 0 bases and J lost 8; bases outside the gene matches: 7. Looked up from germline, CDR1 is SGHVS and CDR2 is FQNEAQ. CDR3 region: CASSLASGQTDEQFF. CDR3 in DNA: TGTGCCAGCAGCTTAGCGTCGGGACAGACGGATGAGCAGTTCTTC.

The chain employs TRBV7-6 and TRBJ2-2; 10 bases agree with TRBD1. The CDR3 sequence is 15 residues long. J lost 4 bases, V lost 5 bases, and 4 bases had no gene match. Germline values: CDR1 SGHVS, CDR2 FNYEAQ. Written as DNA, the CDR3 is TGTGCCAGCAGCCCCTGGACAGGGGGCACCGGGGAGCTGTTTTTT. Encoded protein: CASSPWTGGTGELFF.

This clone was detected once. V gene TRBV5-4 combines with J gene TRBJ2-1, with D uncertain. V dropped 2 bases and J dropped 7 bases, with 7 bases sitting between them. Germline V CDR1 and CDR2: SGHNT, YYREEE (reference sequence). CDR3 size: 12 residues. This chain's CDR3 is CASSFSLNEQFF. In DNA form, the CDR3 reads TGTGCCAGCAGCTTTTCCCTTAATGAGCAGTTCTTC. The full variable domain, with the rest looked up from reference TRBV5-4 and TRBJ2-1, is ETGVTQSPTHLIKTRGQQVTLRCSSQSGHNTVSWYQQALGQGPQFIFQYYREEENGRGNFPPRFSGLQFPNYSSELNVNALELDDSALYLCASSFSLNEQFFGPGTRLTVL.

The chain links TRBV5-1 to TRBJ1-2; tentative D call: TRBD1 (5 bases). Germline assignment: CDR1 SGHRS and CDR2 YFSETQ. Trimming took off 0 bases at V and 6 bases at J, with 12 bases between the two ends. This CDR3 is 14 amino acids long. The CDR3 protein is CASSLERGGDGYTF. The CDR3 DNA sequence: TGCGCCAGCAGCTTGGAGAGGGGAGGCGATGGCTACACCTTC.

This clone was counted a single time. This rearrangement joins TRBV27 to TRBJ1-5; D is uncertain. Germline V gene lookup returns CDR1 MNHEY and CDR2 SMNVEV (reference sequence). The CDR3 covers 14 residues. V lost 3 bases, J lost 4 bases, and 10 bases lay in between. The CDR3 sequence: CASSFEGTNQPQHF. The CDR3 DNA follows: TGTGCCAGCAGTTTCGAGGGTACGAATCAGCCCCAGCATTTT.

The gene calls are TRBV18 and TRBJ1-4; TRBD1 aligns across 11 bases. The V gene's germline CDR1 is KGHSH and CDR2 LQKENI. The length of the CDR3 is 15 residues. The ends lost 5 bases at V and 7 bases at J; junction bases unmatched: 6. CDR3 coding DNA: TGTGCCAGCTCATTCGGACAGGGGGCATTTGAAAAACTGTTTTTT. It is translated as CASSFGQGAFEKLFF.

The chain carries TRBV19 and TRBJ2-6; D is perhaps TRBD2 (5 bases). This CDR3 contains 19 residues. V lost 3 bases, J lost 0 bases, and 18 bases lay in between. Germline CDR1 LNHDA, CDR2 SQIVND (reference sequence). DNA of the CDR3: TGTGCCAGTAGTATCAGTAGGTCGGGGATTCGCTCTGGGGCCAACGTCCTGACTTTC. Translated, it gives CASSISRSGIRSGANVLTF.

The CDR3, as DNA: TGTGCCAGCTCACCAGGAGGTCGCCTAGCGGGACGTGGGCAAGGGGCCAACGTCCTGACTTTC. It is translated as CASSPGGRLAGRGQGANVLTF. This chain links TRBV18 with TRBJ2-6; TRBD2 matches 9 bases. The CDR3 sequence is 21 residues long. V gave up 2 bases and J gave up 4 bases; unmatched junction bases: 18. Germline CDR1 is KGHSH and CDR2 is LQKENI. Full variable domain (outside the CDR3, taken from reference TRBV18 and TRBJ2-6): NAGVMQNPRHLVRRRGQEARLRCSPMKGHSHVYWYRQLPEEGLKFMVYLQKENIIDESGMPKERFSAEFPKEGPSILRIQQVVRGDSAAYFCASSPGGRLAGRGQGANVLTFGAGSRLTVL.

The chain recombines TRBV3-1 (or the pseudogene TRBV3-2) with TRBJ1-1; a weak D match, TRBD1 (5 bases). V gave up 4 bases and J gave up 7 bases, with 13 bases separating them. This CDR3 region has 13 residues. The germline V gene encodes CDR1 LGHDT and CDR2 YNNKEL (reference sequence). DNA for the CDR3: TGTGCCAGCAGCCTTATGGACATTCGTGAAGCTTTCTTT. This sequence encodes CASSLMDIREAFF.

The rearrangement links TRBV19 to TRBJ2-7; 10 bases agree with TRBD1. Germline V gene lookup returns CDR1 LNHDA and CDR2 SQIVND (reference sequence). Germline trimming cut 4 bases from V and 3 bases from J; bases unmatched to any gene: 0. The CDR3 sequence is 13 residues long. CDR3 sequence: CASSRDRGYEQYF. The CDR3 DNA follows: TGTGCCAGTAGTAGGGACAGGGGCTACGAGCAGTACTTC.

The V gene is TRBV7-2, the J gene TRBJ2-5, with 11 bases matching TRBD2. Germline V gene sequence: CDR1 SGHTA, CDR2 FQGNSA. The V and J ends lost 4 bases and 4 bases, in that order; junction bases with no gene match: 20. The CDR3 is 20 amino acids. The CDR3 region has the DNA TGTGCCAGCAGCTCAGCGCTTACTAGCGGGAGTTTCTCTTCCGGAGAGACCCAGTACTTC. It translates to CASSSALTSGSFSSGETQYF.

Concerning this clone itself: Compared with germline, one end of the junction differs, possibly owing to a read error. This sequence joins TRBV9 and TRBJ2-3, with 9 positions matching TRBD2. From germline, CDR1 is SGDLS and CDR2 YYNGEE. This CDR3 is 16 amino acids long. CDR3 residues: CASSVASGTSKDTQYF. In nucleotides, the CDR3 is TGTGCCAGCAGCGTAGCTTCGGGGACTAGCAAAGATACGCAGTATTTT.

The CDR3: CAILDRGRDGYTF. The CDR3 coding sequence is TGTGCCATCTTGGACAGGGGGCGGGATGGCTACACCTTC. This sequence joins TRBV10-3 and TRBJ1-2; 11 bases agree with TRBD1. The CDR3 length is 13 residues. V shed 8 bases, J shed 6 bases, and the junction held 5 bases outside the gene matches. Germline-derived CDR1 and CDR2 are ENHRY and SYGVKD.

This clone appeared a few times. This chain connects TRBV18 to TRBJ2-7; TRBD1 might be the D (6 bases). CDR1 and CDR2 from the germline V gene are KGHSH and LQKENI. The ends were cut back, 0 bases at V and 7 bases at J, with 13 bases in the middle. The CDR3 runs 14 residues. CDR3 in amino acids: CASSPPSGQWEQYF. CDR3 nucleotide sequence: TGTGCCAGCTCACCACCATCGGGACAATGGGAGCAGTACTTC.

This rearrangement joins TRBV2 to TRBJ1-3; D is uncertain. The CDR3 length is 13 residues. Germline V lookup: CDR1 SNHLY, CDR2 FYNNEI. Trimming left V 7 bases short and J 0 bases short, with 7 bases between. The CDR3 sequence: CASNSYSGNTIYF. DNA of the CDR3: TGTGCCAGCAACAGTTACTCTGGAAACACCATATATTTT.

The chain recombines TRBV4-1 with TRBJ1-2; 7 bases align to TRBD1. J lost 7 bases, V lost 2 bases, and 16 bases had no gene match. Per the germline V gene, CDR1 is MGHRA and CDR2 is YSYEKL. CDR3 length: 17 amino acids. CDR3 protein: CASSQRGLQGFWAGYTF. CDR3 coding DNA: TGCGCCAGCAGCCAAAGGGGGCTACAGGGATTTTGGGCTGGCTACACCTTC.

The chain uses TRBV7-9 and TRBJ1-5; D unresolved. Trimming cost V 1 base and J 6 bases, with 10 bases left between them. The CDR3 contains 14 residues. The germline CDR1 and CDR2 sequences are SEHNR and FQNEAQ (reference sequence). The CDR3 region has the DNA TGTGCCAGCAGCTTAGGTGGTCGGTTTCAGCCCCAGCATTTT. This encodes CASSLGGRFQPQHF.

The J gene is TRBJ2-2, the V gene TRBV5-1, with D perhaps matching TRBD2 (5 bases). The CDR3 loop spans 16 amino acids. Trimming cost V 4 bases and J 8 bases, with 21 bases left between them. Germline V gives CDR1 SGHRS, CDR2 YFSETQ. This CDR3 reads CASSQRAGISPGELFF. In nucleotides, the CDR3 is TGCGCCAGCAGCCAGAGGGCAGGAATCTCACCGGGGGAGCTGTTTTTT. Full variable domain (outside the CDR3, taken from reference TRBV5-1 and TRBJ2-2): KAGVTQTPRYLIKTRGQQVTLSCSPISGHRSVSWYQQTPGQGLQFLFEYFSETQRNKGNFPGRFSGRQFSNSRSEMNVSTLELGDSALYLCASSQRAGISPGELFFGEGSRLTVL.

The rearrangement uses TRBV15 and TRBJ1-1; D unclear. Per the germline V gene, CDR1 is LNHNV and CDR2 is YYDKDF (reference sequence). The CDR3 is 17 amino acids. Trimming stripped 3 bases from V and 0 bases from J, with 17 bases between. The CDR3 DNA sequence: TGTGCCACCAGCAGGCCCTTACAGCTGTCTATGAACACTGAAGCTTTCTTT. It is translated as CATSRPLQLSMNTEAFF.

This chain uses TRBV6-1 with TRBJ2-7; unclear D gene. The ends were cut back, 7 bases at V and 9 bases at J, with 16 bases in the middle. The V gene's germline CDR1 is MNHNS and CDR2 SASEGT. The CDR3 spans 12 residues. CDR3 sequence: CASKAYVDPQYF. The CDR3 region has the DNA TGTGCCAGCAAAGCCTACGTTGATCCGCAGTACTTC.

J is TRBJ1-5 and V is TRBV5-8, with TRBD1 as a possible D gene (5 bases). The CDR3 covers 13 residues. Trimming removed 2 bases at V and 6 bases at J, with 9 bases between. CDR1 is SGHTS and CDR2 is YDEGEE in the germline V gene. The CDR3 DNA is TGTGCCAGCAGCTTTCTAGGGGCTCAGCCCCAGCATTTT. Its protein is CASSFLGAQPQHF. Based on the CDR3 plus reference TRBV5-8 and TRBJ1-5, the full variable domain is EAGVTQSPTHLIKTRGQQATLRCSPISGHTSVYWYQQALGLGLQFLLWYDEGEERNRGNFPPRFSGRQFPNYSSELNVNALELEDSALYLCASSFLGAQPQHFGDGTRLSIL.

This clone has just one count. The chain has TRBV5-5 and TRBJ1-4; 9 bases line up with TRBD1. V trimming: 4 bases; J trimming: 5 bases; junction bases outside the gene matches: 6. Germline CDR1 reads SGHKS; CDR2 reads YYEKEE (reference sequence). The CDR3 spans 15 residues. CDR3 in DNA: TGTGCCAGCAGCGTACAGGGGGCTGTGAATGAAAAACTGTTTTTT. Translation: CASSVQGAVNEKLFF.

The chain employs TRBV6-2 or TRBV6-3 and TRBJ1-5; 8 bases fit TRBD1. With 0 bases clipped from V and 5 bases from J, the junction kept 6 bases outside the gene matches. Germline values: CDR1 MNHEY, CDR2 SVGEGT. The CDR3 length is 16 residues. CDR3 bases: TGTGCCAGCAGTTACTCAAGGCGACAGGGGTATCAGCCCCAGCATTTT. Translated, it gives CASSYSRRQGYQPQHF.

CDR3 sequence reads: CASSPGVSYEQYF. CDR3 sequence (DNA): TGTGCTAGCTCGCCGGGGGTCTCCTACGAGCAGTACTTC. The V call is TRBV12-5, the J call TRBJ2-7, with a possible D match to TRBD2 (6 bases). V was shortened by 9 bases and J by 0 bases, with 12 bases between the two germline ends. Germline V CDR1 and CDR2: LGHNT, FRNRAP. This CDR3 comprises 13 residues.

In DNA form, the CDR3 reads TGTGCCAGCAGCGGGGGTATGCTAGCGGGAGTTGAGCAGTTCTTC. Protein product: CASSGGMLAGVEQFF. The chain uses TRBV5-5 and TRBJ2-1; 10 bases are shared with TRBD2. Germline V gives CDR1 SGHKS, CDR2 YYEKEE (reference sequence). CDR3 length: 15 residues. Trimming removed 4 bases from V and 9 bases from J; junction bases left unmatched: 10.